This T cell receptor (beta chain) appears in the sequencing data of a study of regulatory T cells in long-lasting Graves disease. Whole-study findings and limits: Persistent Graves' patients showed a TCR diversity that was lower than that of newly diagnosed ones. Rather than thyroid tissue, only peripheral blood underwent study.

To make TCR beta libraries, researchers used iRepertoire HTBI primers and Arm-PCR of CDR3 regions. One entry per CDR3 protein results from TCRdb running MiXCR on the multiplex PCR reads. The sample records 400,000 or so distinct CDR3 sequences, 20% to 25% being singletons. Details on this clonotype: Its antigen is not identified. A much larger clone differs by one base, so this may be a read error.

Noted time point: persistent/refractory GD, antithyroid drugs over 5 years with positive TRAb. PBMC-extracted RNA yielded the TCR library. The authors diagnosed Graves' disease using American Thyroid Association guidelines. The clonotype was recovered from a female donor with Graves disease. The input for sequencing was peripheral blood mononuclear cells (PBMCs), taken when the disease was refractory, from a patient treated with antithyroid drugs.

CDR3 bases: TGTGCCAGCAGTGAAGTGGGGGTAGGTAGTCCGGCTTTCTTT. Protein sequence: CASSEVGVGSPAFF. V is TRBV2 and J is TRBJ1-1, with D perhaps matching TRBD1 (5 bases). The CDR3 runs 14 residues. With 1 base removed from V and 11 bases from J, the gap between germline ends came to 17 bases. Per the germline V gene, CDR1 is SNHLY and CDR2 is FYNNEI. The full variable domain, its missing parts supplied by reference TRBV2 and TRBJ1-1, is EPEVTQTPSHQVTQMGQEVILRCVPISNHLYFYWYRQILGQKVEFLVSFYNNEISEKSEIFDDQFSVERPDGSNFTLKIRSTKLEDSAMYFCASSEVGVGSPAFFGQGTRLTVV.